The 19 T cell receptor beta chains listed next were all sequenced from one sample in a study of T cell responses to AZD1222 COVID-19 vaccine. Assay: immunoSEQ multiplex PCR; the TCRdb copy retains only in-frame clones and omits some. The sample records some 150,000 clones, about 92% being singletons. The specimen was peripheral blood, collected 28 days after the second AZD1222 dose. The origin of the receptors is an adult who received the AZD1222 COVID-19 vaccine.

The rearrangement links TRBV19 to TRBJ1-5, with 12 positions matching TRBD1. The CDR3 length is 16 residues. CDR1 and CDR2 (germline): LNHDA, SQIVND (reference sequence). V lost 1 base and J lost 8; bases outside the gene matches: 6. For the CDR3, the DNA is TGTGCCAGTAGTATAGGTGGGACAGGGGGCGGGAAGCCCCAGCATTTT. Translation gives CASSIGGTGGGKPQHF.

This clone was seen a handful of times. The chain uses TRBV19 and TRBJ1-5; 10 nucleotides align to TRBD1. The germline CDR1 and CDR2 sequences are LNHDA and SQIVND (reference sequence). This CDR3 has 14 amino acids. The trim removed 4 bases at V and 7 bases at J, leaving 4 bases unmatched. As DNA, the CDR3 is TGTGCCAGTAGTAGGGACAGGGGTCCACAGCCCCAGCATTTT. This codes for CASSRDRGPQPQHF. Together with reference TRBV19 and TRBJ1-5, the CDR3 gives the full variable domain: DGGITQSPKYLFRKEGQNVTLSCEQNLNHDAMYWYRQDPGQGLRLIYYSQIVNDFQKGDIAEGYSVSREKKESFPLTVTSAQKNPTAFYLCASSRDRGPQPQHFGDGTRLSIL.

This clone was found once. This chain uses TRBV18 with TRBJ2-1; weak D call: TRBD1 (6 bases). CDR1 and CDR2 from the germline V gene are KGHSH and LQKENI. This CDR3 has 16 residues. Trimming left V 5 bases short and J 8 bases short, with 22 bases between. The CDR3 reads CASSYHSTVEGDEQFF. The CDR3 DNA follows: TGTGCCAGCTCATATCACTCGACGGTCGAGGGGGATGAGCAGTTCTTC.

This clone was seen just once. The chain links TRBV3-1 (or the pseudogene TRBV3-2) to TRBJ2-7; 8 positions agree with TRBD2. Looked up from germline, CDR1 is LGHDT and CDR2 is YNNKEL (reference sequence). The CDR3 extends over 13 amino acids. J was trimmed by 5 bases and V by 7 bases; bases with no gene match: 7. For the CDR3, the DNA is TGTGCCAGCAAGAGCGGGAGTCACCACGAGCAGTACTTC. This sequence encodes CASKSGSHHEQYF.

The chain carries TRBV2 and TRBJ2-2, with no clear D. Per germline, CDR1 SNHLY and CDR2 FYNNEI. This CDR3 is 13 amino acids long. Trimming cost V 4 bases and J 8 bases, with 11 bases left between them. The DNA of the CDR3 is TGTGCCAGCAGTGTCCTTACGGAGGGGGAGCTGTTTTTT. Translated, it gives CASSVLTEGELFF.

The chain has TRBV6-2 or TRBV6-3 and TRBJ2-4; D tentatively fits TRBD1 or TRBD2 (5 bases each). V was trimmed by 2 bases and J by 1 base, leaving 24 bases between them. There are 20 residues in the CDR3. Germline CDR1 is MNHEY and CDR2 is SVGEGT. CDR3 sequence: CASSYLFVEGQAAAKNIQYF. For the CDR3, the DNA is TGTGCCAGCAGTTACCTGTTTGTAGAGGGGCAGGCCGCGGCCAAAAACATTCAGTACTTC.

The CDR3 nucleotides read TGTGCCAGTAGTAAAGCGGGACTAGCGGGAGGTTTGATGAATGAGCAGTTCTTC. Translated, it gives CASSKAGLAGGLMNEQFF. The chain carries TRBV19 and TRBJ2-1; 15 bases agree with TRBD2. J was trimmed by 7 bases and V by 4 bases; bases with no gene match: 11. The CDR3 sequence is 18 residues long. The V gene's germline CDR1 is LNHDA and CDR2 SQIVND (reference sequence).

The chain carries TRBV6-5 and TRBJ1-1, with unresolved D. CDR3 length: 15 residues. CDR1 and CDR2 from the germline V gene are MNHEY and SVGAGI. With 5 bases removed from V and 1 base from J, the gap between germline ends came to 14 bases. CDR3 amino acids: CASSTPTEGNTEAFF. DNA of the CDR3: TGTGCCAGCAGTACCCCGACGGAAGGGAACACTGAAGCTTTCTTT.

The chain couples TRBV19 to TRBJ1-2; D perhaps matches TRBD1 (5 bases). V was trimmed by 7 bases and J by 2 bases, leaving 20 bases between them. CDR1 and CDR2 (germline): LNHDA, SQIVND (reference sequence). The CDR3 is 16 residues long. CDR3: CASTARKGTTNYGYTF. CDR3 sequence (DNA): TGTGCCAGTACCGCACGGAAGGGGACTACCAACTATGGCTACACCTTC.

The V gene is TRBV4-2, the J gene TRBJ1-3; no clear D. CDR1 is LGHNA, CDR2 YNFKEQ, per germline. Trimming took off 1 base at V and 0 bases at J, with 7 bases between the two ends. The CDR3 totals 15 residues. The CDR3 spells CASSQAPVSGNTIYF. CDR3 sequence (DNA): TGTGCCAGCAGCCAAGCCCCAGTCTCTGGAAACACCATATATTTT.

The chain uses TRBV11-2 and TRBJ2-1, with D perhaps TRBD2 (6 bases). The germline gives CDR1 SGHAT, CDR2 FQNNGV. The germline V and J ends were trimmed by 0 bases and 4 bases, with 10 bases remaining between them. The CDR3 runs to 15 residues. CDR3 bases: TGTGCCAGCAGCTTAGACTTGGGGGGATACAATGAGCAGTTCTTC. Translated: CASSLDLGGYNEQFF.

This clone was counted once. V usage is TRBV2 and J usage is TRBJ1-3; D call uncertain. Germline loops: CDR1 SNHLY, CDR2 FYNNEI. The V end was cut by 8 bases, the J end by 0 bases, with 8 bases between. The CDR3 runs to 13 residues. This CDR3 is CASRANSGNTIYF. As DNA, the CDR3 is TGTGCCAGCCGGGCCAACTCTGGAAACACCATATATTTT.

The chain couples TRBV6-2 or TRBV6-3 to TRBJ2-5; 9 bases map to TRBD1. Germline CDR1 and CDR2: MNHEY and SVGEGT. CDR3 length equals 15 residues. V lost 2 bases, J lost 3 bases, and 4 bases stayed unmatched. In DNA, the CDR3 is TGTGCCAGCAGTTACCTACAGGGGGCGGAAGAGACCCAGTACTTC. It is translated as CASSYLQGAEETQYF.

CDR3 loop: CASSPVALAEANNEQFF. The CDR3 DNA is TGTGCCAGCAGCCCGGTGGCGCTAGCGGAAGCGAACAATGAGCAGTTCTTC. V and J are TRBV5-5 and TRBJ2-1; 7 bases map to TRBD2. The CDR3 is 17 amino acids. The germline V gene encodes CDR1 SGHKS and CDR2 YYEKEE (reference sequence). V dropped 4 bases and J dropped 5; count of bases not matched to a gene: 15.

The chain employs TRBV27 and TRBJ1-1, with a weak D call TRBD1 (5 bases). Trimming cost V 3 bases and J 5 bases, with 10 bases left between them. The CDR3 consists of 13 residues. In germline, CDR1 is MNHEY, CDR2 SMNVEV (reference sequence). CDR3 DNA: TGTGCCAGCAGTTTTACAGGAGCTACTGAAGCTTTCTTT. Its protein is CASSFTGATEAFF.

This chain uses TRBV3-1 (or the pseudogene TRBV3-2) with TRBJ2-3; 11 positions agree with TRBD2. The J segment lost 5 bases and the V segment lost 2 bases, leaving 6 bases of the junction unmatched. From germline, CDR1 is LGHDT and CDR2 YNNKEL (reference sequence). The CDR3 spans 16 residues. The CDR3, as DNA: TGTGCCAGCAGCCAACTTCTAGCGGGAGGAGTAGATACGCAGTATTTT. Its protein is CASSQLLAGGVDTQYF.

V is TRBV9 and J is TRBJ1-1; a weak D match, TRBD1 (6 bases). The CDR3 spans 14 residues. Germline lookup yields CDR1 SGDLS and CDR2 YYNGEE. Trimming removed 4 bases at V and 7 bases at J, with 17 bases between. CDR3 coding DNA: TGTGCCAGCAGCACTACCCACAGGGTTGATGAAGCTTTCTTT. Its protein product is CASSTTHRVDEAFF.

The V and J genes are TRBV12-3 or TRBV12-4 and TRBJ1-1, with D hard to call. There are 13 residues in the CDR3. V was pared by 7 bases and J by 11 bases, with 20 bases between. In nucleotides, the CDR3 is TGTGCCAGCACCGGACGGACGGATCGGAAGGCTTTCTTT. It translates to CASTGRTDRKAFF.

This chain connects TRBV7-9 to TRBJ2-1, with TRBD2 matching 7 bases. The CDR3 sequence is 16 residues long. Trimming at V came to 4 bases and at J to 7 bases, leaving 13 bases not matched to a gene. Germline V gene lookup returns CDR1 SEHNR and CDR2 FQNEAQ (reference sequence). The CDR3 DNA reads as TGTGCCAGCAGCTACCCCGACCCCCCCGGGGGGAATGAGCAGTTCTTC. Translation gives CASSYPDPPGGNEQFF.